This T cell receptor beta chain is drawn from a study of blood T cell repertoires in COVID-19. Turning to the study itself: Samples taken during acute and convalescent COVID-19 were collected in the United States, Italy and Spain. In each case, the material was cDNA or gDNA derived from T cells, B-cell-depleted T cells, or PBMCs.

V lost 7 bases, J lost 6 bases, and 10 bases lay in between. The CDR3 is 11 amino acids. Germline values: CDR1 MDHEN, CDR2 SYDVKM. As processed by the authors: Using reference gene primer amplification, nucleated cell counts were estimated. Generated by immunoSEQ multiplex PCR, the TCRdb table keeps only in-frame clones and is missing some. V and J calls and clone size are copied from that table; D and trimming were computed from the DNA. The data contain hundreds of thousands of clones, roughly 82% of them singletons. The rearrangement links TRBV28 to TRBJ2-7; D not certain. The clonotype was recovered from a woman older than 75 with active or convalescent COVID-19. The sample consisted of peripheral blood. The chain's CDR3 is CASTLTGEQYF. The CDR3, as DNA: TGTGCCAGCACCCTCACCGGCGAGCAGTACTTC.